This T cell receptor (beta chain) was retrieved from a study of neurological immune-mediated disorders. General study findings and limits: No CDR3 amino acid sequences recurred among expanded clones across subjects, suggesting private repertoires in all groups.

Time point reported: longitudinal time-point 3. For the unsorted libraries, 2 million PBMCs stored at -80 C served as input. This clonotype was picked up many times. Its antigen is as yet unknown. V gave up 3 bases and J gave up 2 bases; unmatched junction bases: 12. CDR3 size: 18 residues. CDR1 and CDR2 from the germline V gene are LGHDT and YNNKEL (reference sequence). 5'RACE employing 10-nucleotide random UMIs yielded the cDNA. Over 170 million TCR-beta sequences from 15-18 subjects were obtained in each sequencing run. TCRdb recomputed calls from the 5' RACE reads with MiXCR, one row per CDR3 protein. The profile shows 53,000 or so distinct CDR3 sequences, roughly 8% of them singletons.

The TCR comes from a woman in her 40s in good health. The gene calls are TRBV3-1 and TRBJ2-3; TRBD2 aligns across 9 bases. Specimen: PBMCs. The CDR3 here is CASSQWGKREDLTDTQYF. The CDR3 DNA sequence: TGTGCCAGCAGCCAGTGGGGAAAGCGGGAGGACCTCACAGATACGCAGTATTTT.